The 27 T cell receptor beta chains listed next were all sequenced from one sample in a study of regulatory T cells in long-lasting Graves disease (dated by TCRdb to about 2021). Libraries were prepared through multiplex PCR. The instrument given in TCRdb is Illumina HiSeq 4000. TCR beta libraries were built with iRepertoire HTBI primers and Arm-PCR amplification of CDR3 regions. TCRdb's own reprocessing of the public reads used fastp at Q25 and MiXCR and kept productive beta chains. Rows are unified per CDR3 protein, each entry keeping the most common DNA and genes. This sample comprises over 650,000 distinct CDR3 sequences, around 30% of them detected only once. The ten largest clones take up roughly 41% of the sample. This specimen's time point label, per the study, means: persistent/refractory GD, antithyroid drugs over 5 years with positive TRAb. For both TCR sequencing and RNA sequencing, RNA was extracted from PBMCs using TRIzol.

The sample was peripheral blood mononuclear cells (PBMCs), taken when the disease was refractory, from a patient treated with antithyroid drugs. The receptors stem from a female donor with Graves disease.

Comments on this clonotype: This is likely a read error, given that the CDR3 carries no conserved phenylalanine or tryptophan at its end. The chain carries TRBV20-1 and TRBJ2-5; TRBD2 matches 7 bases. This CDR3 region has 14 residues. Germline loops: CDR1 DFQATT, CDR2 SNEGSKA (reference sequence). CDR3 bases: TGCGGTGCTAGGAGCACTAGCGCAGAAGAGACCCAGTACCTC. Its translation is CGARSTSAEETQYL.

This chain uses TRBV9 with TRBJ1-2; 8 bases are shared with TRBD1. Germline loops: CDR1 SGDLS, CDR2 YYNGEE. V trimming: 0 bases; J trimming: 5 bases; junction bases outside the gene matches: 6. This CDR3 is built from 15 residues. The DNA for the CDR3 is TGTGCCAGCAGCGTAGCTACCGGACAGGGTTATGGCTACACCTTC. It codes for CASSVATGQGYGYTF.

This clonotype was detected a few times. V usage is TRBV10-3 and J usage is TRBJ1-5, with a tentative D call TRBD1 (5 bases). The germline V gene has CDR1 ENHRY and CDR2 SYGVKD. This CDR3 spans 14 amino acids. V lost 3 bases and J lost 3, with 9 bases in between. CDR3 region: CAISDRGNNQPQHF. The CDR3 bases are TGTGCCATCAGTGATCGGGGGAACAATCAGCCCCAGCATTTT.

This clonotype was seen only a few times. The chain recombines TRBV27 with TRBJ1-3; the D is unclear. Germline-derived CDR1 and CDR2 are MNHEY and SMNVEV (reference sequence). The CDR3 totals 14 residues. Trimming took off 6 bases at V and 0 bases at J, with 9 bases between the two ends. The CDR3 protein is CASRTPGSGNTIYF. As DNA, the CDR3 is TGTGCCAGCAGAACTCCGGGCTCTGGAAACACCATATATTTT.

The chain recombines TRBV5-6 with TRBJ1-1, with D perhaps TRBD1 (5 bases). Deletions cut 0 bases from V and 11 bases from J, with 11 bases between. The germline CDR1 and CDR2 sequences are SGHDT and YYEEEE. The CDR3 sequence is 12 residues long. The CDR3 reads CASSLVEGSAFF. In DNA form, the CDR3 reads TGTGCCAGCAGCTTGGTTGAGGGGTCGGCTTTCTTT.

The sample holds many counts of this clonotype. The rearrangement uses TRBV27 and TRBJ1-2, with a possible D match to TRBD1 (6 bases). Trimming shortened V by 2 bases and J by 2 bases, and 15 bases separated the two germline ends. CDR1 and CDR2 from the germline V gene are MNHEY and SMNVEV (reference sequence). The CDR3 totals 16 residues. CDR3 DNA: TGTGCCAGCAGTTTAACGCTCGGGGGGCCCAACTATGGCTACACCTTC. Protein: CASSLTLGGPNYGYTF.

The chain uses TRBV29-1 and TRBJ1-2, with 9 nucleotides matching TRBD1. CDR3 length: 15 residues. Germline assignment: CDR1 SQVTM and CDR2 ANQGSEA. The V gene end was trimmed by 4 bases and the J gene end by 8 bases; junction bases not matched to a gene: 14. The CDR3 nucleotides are TGCAGCGTTGTTGGAAGGGGACAGGGAAGGAACGGCTACACCTTC. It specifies CSVVGRGQGRNGYTF.

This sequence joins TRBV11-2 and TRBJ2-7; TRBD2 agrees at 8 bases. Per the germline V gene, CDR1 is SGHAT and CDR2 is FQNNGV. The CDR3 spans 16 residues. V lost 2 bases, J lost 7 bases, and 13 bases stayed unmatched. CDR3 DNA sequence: TGTGCCAGCAGCTTAAGTGGCGGGAGGACTTGGTTGGAGCAGTACTTC. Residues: CASSLSGGRTWLEQYF.

The CDR3 sequence: CASSEGVWGDLNTEAFF. The CDR3 DNA reads TGTGCCAGCAGTGAAGGTGTGTGGGGAGATCTGAACACTGAAGCTTTCTTT. The V call is TRBV6-1, the J call TRBJ1-1, with D unresolved. The CDR3 spans 17 residues. V shed 1 base and J shed 0 bases, with 15 bases lying between them. Germline-derived CDR1 and CDR2 are MNHNS and SASEGT.

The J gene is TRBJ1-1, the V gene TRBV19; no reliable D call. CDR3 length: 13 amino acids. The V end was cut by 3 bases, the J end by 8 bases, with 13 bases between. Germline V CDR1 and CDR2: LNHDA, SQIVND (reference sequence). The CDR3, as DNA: TGTGCCAGTAGTATCGTGGCCTTCGGGGAAGCTTTCTTT. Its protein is CASSIVAFGEAFF.

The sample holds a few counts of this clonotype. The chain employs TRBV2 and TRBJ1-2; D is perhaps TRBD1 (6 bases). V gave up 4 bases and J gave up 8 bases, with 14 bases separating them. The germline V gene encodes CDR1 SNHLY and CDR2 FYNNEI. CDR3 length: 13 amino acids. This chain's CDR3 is CASSADRTDGYTF. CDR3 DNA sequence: TGTGCCAGCAGTGCCGACAGGACGGACGGCTACACCTTC.

In DNA form, the CDR3 reads TGTGCCAGCAGGCCCAGGGGGCCCGTCTATGGCTACACCTTC. Translating gives CASRPRGPVYGYTF. The V and J genes are TRBV28 and TRBJ1-2; 8 positions match TRBD1. The germline V gene has CDR1 MDHEN and CDR2 SYDVKM. Trimming removed 6 bases from V and 4 bases from J; junction bases left unmatched: 7. The CDR3 contains 14 residues.

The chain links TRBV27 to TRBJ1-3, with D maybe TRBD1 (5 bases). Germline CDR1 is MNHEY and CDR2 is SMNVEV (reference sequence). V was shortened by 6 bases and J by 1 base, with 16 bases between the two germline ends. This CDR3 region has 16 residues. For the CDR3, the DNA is TGTGCCAGCAGCCAACGGGGGGTCGGGTCTGGAAACACCATATATTTT. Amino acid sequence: CASSQRGVGSGNTIYF.

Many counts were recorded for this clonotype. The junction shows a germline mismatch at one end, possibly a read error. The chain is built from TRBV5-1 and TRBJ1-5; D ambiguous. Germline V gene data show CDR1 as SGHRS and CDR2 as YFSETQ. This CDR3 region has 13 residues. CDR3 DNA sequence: TGTGCCAGCAGCTTAGCCCTAAATCAGCCCCAGCATTTT. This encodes CASSLALNQPQHF.

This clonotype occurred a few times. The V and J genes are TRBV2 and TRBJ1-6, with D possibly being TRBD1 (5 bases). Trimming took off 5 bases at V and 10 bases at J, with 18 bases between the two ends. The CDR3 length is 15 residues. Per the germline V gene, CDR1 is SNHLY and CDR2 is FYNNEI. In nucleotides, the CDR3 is TGTGCCAGCAGTCTAGACGGACTGGGGGAATCACCCCTCCACTTT. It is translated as CASSLDGLGESPLHF. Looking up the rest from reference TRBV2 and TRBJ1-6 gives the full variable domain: EPEVTQTPSHQVTQMGQEVILRCVPISNHLYFYWYRQILGQKVEFLVSFYNNEISEKSEIFDDQFSVERPDGSNFTLKIRSTKLEDSAMYFCASSLDGLGESPLHFGNGTRLTVT.

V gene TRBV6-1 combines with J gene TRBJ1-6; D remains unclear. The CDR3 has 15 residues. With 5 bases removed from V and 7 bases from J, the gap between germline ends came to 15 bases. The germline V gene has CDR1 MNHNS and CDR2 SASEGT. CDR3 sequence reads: CASSYDEQRNSPLHF. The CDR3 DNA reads TGTGCCAGCAGTTACGATGAACAGAGGAATTCACCCCTCCACTTT.

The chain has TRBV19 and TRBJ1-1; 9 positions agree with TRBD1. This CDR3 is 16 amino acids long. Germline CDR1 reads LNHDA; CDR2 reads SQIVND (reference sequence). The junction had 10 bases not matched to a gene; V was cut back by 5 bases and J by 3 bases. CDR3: CASSPWTGDEHTEAFF. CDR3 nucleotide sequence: TGTGCCAGTAGTCCCTGGACAGGGGATGAACACACTGAAGCTTTCTTT. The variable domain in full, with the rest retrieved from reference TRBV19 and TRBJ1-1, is DGGITQSPKYLFRKEGQNVTLSCEQNLNHDAMYWYRQDPGQGLRLIYYSQIVNDFQKGDIAEGYSVSREKKESFPLTVTSAQKNPTAFYLCASSPWTGDEHTEAFFGQGTRLTVV.

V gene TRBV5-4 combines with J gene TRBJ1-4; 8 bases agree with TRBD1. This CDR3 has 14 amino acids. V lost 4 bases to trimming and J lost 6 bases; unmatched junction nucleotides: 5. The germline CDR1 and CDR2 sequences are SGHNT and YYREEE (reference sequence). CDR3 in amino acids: CASSVTGVHEKLFF. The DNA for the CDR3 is TGTGCCAGCAGCGTGACAGGGGTGCATGAAAAACTGTTTTTT. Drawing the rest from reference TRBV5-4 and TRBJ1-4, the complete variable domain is ETGVTQSPTHLIKTRGQQVTLRCSSQSGHNTVSWYQQALGQGPQFIFQYYREEENGRGNFPPRFSGLQFPNYSSELNVNALELDDSALYLCASSVTGVHEKLFFGSGTQLSVL.

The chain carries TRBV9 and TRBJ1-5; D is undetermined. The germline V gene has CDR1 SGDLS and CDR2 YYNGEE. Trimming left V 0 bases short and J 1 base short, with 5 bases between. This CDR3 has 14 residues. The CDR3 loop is CASSVGRSNQPQHF. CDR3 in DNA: TGTGCCAGCAGCGTAGGTCGGAGCAATCAGCCCCAGCATTTT.

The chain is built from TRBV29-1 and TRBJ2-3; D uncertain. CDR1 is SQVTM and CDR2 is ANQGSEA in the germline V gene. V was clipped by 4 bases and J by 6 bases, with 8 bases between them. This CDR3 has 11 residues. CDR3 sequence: CSVGLGDTQYF. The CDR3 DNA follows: TGCAGCGTTGGGTTAGGGGATACGCAGTATTTT.

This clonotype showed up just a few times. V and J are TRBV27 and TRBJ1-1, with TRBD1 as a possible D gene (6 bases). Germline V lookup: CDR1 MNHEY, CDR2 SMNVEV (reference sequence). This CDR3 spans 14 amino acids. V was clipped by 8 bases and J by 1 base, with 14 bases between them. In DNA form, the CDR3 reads TGTGCCAGCGGACTTGAGGGACAGAACACTGAAGCTTTCTTT. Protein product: CASGLEGQNTEAFF.

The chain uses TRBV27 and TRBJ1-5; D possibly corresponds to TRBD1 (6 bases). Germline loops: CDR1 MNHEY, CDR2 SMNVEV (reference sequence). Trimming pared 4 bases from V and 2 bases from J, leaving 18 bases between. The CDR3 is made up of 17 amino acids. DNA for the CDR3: TGTGCCAGCAGTTCCCCTAACGGGGGCCAAGGCAATCAGCCCCAGCATTTT. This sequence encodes CASSSPNGGQGNQPQHF.

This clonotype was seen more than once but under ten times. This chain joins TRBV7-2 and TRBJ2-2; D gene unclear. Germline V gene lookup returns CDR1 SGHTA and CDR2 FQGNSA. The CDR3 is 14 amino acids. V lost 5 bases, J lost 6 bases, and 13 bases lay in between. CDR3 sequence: CASSPTLGAGELFF. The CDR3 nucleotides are TGTGCCAGCAGCCCAACCCTGGGCGCCGGGGAGCTGTTTTTT.

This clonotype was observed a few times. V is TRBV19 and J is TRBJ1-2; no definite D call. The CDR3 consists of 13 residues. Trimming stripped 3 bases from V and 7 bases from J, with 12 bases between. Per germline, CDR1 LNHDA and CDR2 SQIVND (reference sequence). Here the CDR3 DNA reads TGTGCCAGTAGTATGGGCCCAGCGGGTGGCTACACCTTC. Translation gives CASSMGPAGGYTF.

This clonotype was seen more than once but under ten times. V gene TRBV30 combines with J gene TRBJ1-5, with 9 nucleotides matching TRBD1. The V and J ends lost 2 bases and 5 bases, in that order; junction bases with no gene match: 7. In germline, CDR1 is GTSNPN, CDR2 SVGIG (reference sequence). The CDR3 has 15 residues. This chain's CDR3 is CAWSFGTGTYQPQHF. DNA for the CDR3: TGTGCCTGGAGTTTCGGGACAGGGACCTATCAGCCCCAGCATTTT.

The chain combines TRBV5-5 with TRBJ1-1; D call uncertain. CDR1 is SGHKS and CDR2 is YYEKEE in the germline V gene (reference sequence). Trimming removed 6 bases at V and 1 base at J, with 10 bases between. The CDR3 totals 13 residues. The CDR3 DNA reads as TGTGCCAGCAACTTTGTGAAGAACACTGAAGCTTTCTTT. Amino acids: CASNFVKNTEAFF.

The CDR3 DNA sequence: TGTGCCAGCAGCTTAAGGCGTGGGGGGGGACAGGAGAACACTGAAGCTTTCTTT. It encodes CASSLRRGGGQENTEAFF. The rearrangement uses TRBV11-2 and TRBJ1-1; 8 positions agree with TRBD1. The germline V gene encodes CDR1 SGHAT and CDR2 FQNNGV. The ends lost 2 bases at V and 1 base at J; junction bases unmatched: 12. CDR3 length: 18 residues.